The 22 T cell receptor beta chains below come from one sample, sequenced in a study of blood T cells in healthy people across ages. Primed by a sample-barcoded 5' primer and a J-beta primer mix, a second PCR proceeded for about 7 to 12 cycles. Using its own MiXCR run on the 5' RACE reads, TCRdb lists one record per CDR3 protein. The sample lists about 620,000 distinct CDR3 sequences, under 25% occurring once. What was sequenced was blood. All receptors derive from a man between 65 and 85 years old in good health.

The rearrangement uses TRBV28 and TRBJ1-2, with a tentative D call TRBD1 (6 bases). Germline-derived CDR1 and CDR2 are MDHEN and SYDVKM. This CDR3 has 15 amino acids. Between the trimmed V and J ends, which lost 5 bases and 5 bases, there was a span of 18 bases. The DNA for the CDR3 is TGTGCCAGCAGTAACTACAGGGTAGGGGCGTATGGCTACACCTTC. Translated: CASSNYRVGAYGYTF.

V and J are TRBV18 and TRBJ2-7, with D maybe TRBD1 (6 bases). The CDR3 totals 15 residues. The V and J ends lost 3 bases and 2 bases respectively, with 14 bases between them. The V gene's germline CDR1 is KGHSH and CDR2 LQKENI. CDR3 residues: CASSPLRDTPYEQYF. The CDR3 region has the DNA TGTGCCAGCTCACCGCTACGGGACACCCCCTACGAGCAGTACTTC.

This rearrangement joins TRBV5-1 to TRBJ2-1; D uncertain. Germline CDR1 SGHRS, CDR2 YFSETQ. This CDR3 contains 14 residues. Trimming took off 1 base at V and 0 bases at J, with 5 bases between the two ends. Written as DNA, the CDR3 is TGCGCCAGCAGCTTGCCGAGCTCCTACAATGAGCAGTTCTTC. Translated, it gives CASSLPSSYNEQFF.

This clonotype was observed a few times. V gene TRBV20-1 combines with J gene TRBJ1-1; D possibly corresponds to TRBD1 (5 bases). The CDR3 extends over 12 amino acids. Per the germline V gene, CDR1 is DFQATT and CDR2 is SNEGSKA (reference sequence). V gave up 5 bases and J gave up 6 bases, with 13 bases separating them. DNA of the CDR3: TGCAGTGCTCCGGGGGGGAAAGCTGAAGCTTTCTTT. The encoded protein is CSAPGGKAEAFF.

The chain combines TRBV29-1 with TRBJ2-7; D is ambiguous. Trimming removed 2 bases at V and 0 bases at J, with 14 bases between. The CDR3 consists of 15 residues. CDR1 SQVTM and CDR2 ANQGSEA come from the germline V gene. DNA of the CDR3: TGCAGCGTTGAAACCCCAGGAATTTTCTCCTACGAGCAGTACTTC. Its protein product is CSVETPGIFSYEQYF.

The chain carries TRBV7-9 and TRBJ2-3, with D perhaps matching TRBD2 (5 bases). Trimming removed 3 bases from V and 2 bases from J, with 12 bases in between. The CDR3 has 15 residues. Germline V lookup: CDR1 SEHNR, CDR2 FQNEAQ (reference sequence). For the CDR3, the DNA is TGTGCCAGCAGCTTGCATGGCGGGCCCACAGATACGCAGTATTTT. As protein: CASSLHGGPTDTQYF.

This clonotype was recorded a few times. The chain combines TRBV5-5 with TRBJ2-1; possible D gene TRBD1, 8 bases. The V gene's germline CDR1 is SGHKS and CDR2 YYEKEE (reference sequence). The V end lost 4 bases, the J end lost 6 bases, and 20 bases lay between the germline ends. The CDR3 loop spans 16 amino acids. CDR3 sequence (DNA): TGTGCCAGCAGCAGCGGGGACAGGAGTAGGGGCAATGAGCAGTTCTTC. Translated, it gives CASSSGDRSRGNEQFF.

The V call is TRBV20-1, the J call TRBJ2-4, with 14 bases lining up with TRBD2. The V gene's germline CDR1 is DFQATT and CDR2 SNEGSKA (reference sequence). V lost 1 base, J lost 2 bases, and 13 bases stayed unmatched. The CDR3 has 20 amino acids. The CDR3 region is CSARVGTAGLAGESKNIQYF. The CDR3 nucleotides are TGCAGTGCTAGAGTTGGGACAGCGGGACTAGCGGGAGAGTCCAAAAACATTCAGTACTTC.

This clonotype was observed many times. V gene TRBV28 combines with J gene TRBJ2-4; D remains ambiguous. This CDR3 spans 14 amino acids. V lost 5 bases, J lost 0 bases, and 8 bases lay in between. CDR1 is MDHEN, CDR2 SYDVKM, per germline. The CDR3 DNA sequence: TGTGCCAGCAGTCACAAAGTAGCCAAAAACATTCAGTACTTC. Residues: CASSHKVAKNIQYF.

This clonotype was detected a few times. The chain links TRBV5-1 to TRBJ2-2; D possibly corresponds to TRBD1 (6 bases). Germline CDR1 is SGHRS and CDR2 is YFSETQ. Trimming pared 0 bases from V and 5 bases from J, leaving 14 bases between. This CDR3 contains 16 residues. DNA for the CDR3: TGCGCCAGCAGCTTGGTTTCCAGGGGAGATACCGGGGAGCTGTTTTTT. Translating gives CASSLVSRGDTGELFF.

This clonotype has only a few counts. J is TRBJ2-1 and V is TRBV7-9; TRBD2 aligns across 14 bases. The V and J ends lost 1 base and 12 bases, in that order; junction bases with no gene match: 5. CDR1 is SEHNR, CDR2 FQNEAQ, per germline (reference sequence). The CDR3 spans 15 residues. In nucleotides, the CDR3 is TGTGCCAGCAGCTTAGGGACTAGCGGGAGGTTTTGGCAGTTCTTC. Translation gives CASSLGTSGRFWQFF.

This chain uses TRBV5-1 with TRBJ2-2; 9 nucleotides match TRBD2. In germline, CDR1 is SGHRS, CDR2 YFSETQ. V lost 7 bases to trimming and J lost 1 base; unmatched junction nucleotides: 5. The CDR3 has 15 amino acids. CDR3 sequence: CASSPSGVNTGELFF. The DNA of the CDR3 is TGCGCCAGCTCCCCTAGCGGGGTGAACACCGGGGAGCTGTTTTTT.

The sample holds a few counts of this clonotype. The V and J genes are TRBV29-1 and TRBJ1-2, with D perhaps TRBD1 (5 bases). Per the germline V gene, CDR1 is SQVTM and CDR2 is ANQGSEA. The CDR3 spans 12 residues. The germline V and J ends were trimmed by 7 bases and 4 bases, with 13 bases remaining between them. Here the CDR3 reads CSAIRGGYGYTF. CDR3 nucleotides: TGCAGCGCCATAAGGGGTGGCTATGGCTACACCTTC.

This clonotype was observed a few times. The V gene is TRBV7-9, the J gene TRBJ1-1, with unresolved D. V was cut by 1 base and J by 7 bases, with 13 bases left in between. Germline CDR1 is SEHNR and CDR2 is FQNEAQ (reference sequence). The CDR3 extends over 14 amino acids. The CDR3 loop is CASSLEQSGGEAFF. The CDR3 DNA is TGTGCCAGCAGCTTAGAACAGAGCGGTGGTGAAGCTTTCTTT.

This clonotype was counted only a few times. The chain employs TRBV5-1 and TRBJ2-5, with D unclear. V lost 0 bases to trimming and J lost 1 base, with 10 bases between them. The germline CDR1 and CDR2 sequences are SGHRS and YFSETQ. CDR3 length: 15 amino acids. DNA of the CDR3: TGCGCCAGCAGCTTGGCCTTTCTCATCCAAGAGACCCAGTACTTC. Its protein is CASSLAFLIQETQYF.

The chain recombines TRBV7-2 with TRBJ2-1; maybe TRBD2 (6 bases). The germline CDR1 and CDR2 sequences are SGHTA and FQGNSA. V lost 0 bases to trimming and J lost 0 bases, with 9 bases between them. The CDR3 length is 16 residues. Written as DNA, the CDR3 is TGTGCCAGCAGCTTAGCCGCGGGGAGCTCCTACAATGAGCAGTTCTTC. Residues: CASSLAAGSSYNEQFF.

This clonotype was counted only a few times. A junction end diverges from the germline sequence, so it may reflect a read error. CDR3 in DNA: TGTGCCAGCAGTTACGGGGGACTGATGAACCAAGAGTCCCAGTACTTC. Translation: CASSYGGLMNQESQYF. The V gene is TRBV28, the J gene TRBJ2-1; maybe TRBD2 (6 bases). The last part of the DNA fits TRBJ2-5 better; the J call may be wrong. The CDR3 is 16 amino acids. In germline, CDR1 is MDHEN, CDR2 SYDVKM.

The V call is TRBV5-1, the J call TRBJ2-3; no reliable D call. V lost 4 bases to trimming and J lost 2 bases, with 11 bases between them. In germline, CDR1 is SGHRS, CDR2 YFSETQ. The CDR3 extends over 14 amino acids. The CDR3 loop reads CASSMRRYTDTQYF. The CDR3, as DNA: TGCGCCAGCAGCATGCGACGGTACACAGATACGCAGTATTTT. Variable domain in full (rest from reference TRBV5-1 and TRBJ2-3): KAGVTQTPRYLIKTRGQQVTLSCSPISGHRSVSWYQQTPGQGLQFLFEYFSETQRNKGNFPGRFSGRQFSNSRSEMNVSTLELGDSALYLCASSMRRYTDTQYFGPGTRLTVL.

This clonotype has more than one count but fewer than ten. This chain's CDR3 is CAISKTGGRGVGGTYEQYF. Here the CDR3 DNA reads TGTGCCATCAGCAAGACAGGGGGCCGTGGAGTCGGGGGAACCTACGAGCAGTACTTC. The genes are TRBV10-3 and TRBJ2-7, with 10 bases that match TRBD1. CDR1 is ENHRY, CDR2 SYGVKD, per germline. This CDR3 comprises 19 residues. V gave up 6 bases and J gave up 2 bases; unmatched junction bases: 19.

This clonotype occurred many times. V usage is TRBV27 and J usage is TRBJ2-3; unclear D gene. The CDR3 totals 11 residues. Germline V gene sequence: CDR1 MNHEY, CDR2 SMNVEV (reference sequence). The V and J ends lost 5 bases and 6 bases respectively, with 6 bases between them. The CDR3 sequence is CASSTKDTQYF. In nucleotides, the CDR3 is TGTGCCAGCAGTACTAAGGATACGCAGTATTTT.

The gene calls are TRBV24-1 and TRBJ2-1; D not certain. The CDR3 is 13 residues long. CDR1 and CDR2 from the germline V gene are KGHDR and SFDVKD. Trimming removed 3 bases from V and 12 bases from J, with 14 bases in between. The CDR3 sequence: CATSDPNGVAQFF. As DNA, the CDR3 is TGTGCCACCAGTGATCCCAATGGCGTGGCGCAGTTCTTC.

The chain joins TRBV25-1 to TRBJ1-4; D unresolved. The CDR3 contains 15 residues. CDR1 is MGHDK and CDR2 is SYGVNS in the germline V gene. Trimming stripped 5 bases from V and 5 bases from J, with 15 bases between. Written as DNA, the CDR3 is TGTGCCAGCAGTAAAGGACGGAGTTTGAATGAAAAACTGTTTTTT. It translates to CASSKGRSLNEKLFF.